This entry concerns a single T cell receptor (beta chain). The data derive from a study of shared T cell receptors in the human thymus. The germline gives CDR1 MNHEY, CDR2 SVGAGI. This CDR3 contains 15 residues. The J segment lost 11 bases and the V segment lost 0 bases, leaving 12 bases of the junction unmatched. The protocol was immunoSEQ multiplex PCR, while the TCRdb copy is restricted to in-frame clones and leaves out a portion. The data contain some 760,000 clones, 70% to 90% of them singletons. The same sample was also studied in work on human thymus T cells. From that study: During corrective heart surgery, resections were taken, and the thymus tissue came from them. In thymic and blood repertoires alike, V and J usage looked biased. Overlap was high between thymic repertoires from unrelated individuals, as reported in related research.

The source of this sequence is a girl under two years old with a congenital heart defect. Source material: thymocytes. V usage is TRBV6-5 and J usage is TRBJ1-1; 7 positions match TRBD1. CDR3 sequence (DNA): TGTGCCAGCAGTTACTCCACCTTGGACAGGTTGGATGCTTTCTTT. It specifies CASSYSTLDRLDAFF.